A selection of T cell receptor beta chains follows, all from one sample in a study of blood T cell repertoires in COVID-19. The method was immunoSEQ multiplex PCR; TCRdb's version includes in-frame clones alone and lacks a portion of them. The data show approximately 92,000 clones, more than 70% seen once. Sequences were obtained from peripheral blood. These receptors were collected from a woman aged 55-69 years in a cohort sampled during active or convalescent COVID-19. The CDR3 runs from the conserved cysteine through the conserved F or W. Fields, in order: clone size, V gene, J gene, D gene, CDR3 protein, CDR3 DNA. D genes are given only for firm matches. Size is stated for part of the rows, as once, few or many counts, or as a class when the clone is expanded.

clone size: -; V gene: TRBV5-1; J gene: TRBJ2-3; D gene: -; CDR3 protein: CASSLDSYRSSGTDTQYF; CDR3 DNA: TGCGCCAGCAGCTTGGATTCGTATCGATCTAGCGGCACAGATACGCAGTATTTT
clone size: -; V gene: TRBV6-5; J gene: TRBJ1-1; D gene: -; CDR3 protein: CASSRWTGNTEAFF; CDR3 DNA: TGTGCCAGCAGCCGATGGACTGGGAACACTGAAGCTTTCTTT
clone size: -; V gene: TRBV7-2; J gene: TRBJ1-1; D gene: TRBD1; CDR3 protein: CASSLDGRGRNTEAFF; CDR3 DNA: TGTGCCAGCAGCTTAGATGGCAGGGGGCGGAACACTGAAGCTTTCTTT
clone size: few; V gene: TRBV11-3; J gene: TRBJ1-1; D gene: TRBD1; CDR3 protein: CASSLGQGQAFF; CDR3 DNA: TGTGCCAGCAGCCTGGGACAGGGACAAGCTTTCTTT
clone size: once; V gene: TRBV24-1; J gene: TRBJ2-1; D gene: -; CDR3 protein: CATGRTGYNEQFF; CDR3 DNA: TGTGCCACTGGCCGAACAGGGTACAATGAGCAGTTCTTC
clone size: -; V gene: TRBV30; J gene: TRBJ1-2; D gene: -; CDR3 protein: CAWRGGPLYGYTF; CDR3 DNA: TGTGCCTGGAGGGGGGGGCCCCTCTATGGCTACACCTTC
clone size: few; V gene: TRBV6-5; J gene: TRBJ1-3; D gene: -; CDR3 protein: CASRGERASNTIYF; CDR3 DNA: TGTGCCAGCAGGGGCGAGAGGGCGAGTAACACCATATATTTT
clone size: -; V gene: TRBV6-6; J gene: TRBJ2-7; D gene: -; CDR3 protein: CASSYDRNSYEQYF; CDR3 DNA: TGTGCCAGCAGTTACGACAGGAACTCCTACGAGCAGTACTTC
clone size: -; V gene: TRBV6-5; J gene: TRBJ1-2; D gene: -; CDR3 protein: CASSYSDSLYNYGYTF; CDR3 DNA: TGTGCCAGCAGTTACTCGGACAGCCTCTATAACTATGGCTACACCTTC
clone size: -; V gene: TRBV7-8; J gene: TRBJ2-2; D gene: TRBD2; CDR3 protein: CASSSSGGTGELFF; CDR3 DNA: TGTGCCAGCAGCTCATCGGGGGGGACCGGGGAGCTGTTTTTT
clone size: -; V gene: TRBV9; J gene: TRBJ2-7; D gene: -; CDR3 protein: CASSVGPGKYEQYF; CDR3 DNA: TGTGCCAGCAGCGTAGGGCCGGGAAAGTACGAGCAGTACTTC
clone size: -; V gene: TRBV27; J gene: TRBJ1-2; D gene: -; CDR3 protein: CASSFEGIYGYTF; CDR3 DNA: TGTGCCAGCAGTTTCGAGGGCATATATGGCTACACCTTC
clone size: -; V gene: TRBV5-1; J gene: TRBJ2-2; D gene: TRBD2; CDR3 protein: CASSHGTSGRAYGELFF; CDR3 DNA: TGCGCCAGCAGCCACGGGACTAGCGGGAGGGCCTACGGGGAGCTGTTTTTT
clone size: -; V gene: TRBV11-2; J gene: TRBJ1-2; D gene: TRBD1; CDR3 protein: CASSSYSGTGGGGYTF; CDR3 DNA: TGTGCCAGCAGCTCTTATTCCGGGACAGGGGGCGGCGGCTACACCTTC
clone size: few; V gene: TRBV30; J gene: TRBJ2-7; D gene: TRBD1; CDR3 protein: CAWSRQGTGSHEQYF; CDR3 DNA: TGTGCCTGGAGTCGCCAAGGGACAGGGTCCCACGAGCAGTACTTC
clone size: -; V gene: TRBV9; J gene: TRBJ2-5; D gene: TRBD2; CDR3 protein: CASSVGLADYQETQYF; CDR3 DNA: TGTGCCAGCAGCGTAGGACTAGCGGATTACCAAGAGACCCAGTACTTC
clone size: -; V gene: TRBV9; J gene: TRBJ2-5; D gene: TRBD2; CDR3 protein: CASSTHIAGYQETQYF; CDR3 DNA: TGTGCCAGCAGCACCCATATAGCGGGGTACCAAGAGACCCAGTACTTC
clone size: -; V gene: TRBV29-1; J gene: TRBJ1-2; D gene: -; CDR3 protein: CSVGRRESNYGYTF; CDR3 DNA: TGCAGCGTTGGCCGACGGGAGTCTAACTATGGCTACACCTTC
clone size: -; V gene: TRBV27; J gene: TRBJ2-7; D gene: TRBD2; CDR3 protein: CASSLSLAGVLHEQYF; CDR3 DNA: TGTGCCAGCAGTTTATCTTTGGCGGGAGTTTTGCACGAGCAGTACTTC
clone size: -; V gene: TRBV15; J gene: TRBJ2-5; D gene: -; CDR3 protein: CATSRDRYQETQYF; CDR3 DNA: TGTGCCACCAGCAGAGACAGGTACCAAGAGACCCAGTACTTC
clone size: -; V gene: TRBV4-1; J gene: TRBJ1-3; D gene: -; CDR3 protein: CASTLNRESGNTIYF; CDR3 DNA: TGCGCCAGCACTCTAAACAGGGAATCTGGAAACACCATATATTTT
clone size: -; V gene: TRBV6-1; J gene: TRBJ2-7; D gene: TRBD2; CDR3 protein: CASSEVAGGGSYEQYF; CDR3 DNA: TGTGCCAGCAGTGAAGTAGCGGGAGGAGGGTCCTACGAGCAGTACTTC
clone size: -; V gene: TRBV19; J gene: TRBJ2-3; D gene: TRBD2; CDR3 protein: CASSIARLAGTDTQYF; CDR3 DNA: TGTGCCAGTAGTATAGCTCGACTAGCAGGCACAGATACGCAGTATTTT
clone size: -; V gene: TRBV2; J gene: TRBJ2-5; D gene: TRBD1; CDR3 protein: CASTRDRQETQYF; CDR3 DNA: TGTGCCAGCACCCGGGACAGACAAGAGACCCAGTACTTC
clone size: -; V gene: TRBV5-4; J gene: TRBJ2-3; D gene: -; CDR3 protein: CASSLAGAASTDTQYF; CDR3 DNA: TGTGCCAGCAGCTTGGCCGGCGCGGCCTCCACAGATACGCAGTATTTT
clone size: -; V gene: TRBV7-8; J gene: TRBJ2-7; D gene: TRBD1; CDR3 protein: CASSPTGEPYEQYF; CDR3 DNA: TGTGCCAGCAGCCCGACAGGGGAACCCTACGAGCAGTACTTC
clone size: -; V gene: TRBV7-3; J gene: TRBJ2-1; D gene: TRBD2; CDR3 protein: CASSPTSGRANEQFF; CDR3 DNA: TGTGCCAGCAGCCCGACTAGCGGGAGAGCCAATGAGCAGTTCTTC
clone size: -; V gene: TRBV19; J gene: TRBJ1-6; D gene: -; CDR3 protein: CASTRRQGFNSPLHF; CDR3 DNA: TGTGCCAGTACCCGACGGCAGGGGTTTAATTCACCCCTCCACTTT
clone size: -; V gene: TRBV7-6; J gene: TRBJ2-1; D gene: TRBD1; CDR3 protein: CASSRSGQGENEQFF; CDR3 DNA: TGTGCCAGCAGTCGATCGGGACAGGGTGAAAATGAGCAGTTCTTC
clone size: once; V gene: TRBV5-1; J gene: TRBJ2-7; D gene: -; CDR3 protein: CASSYVTGVYEQYF; CDR3 DNA: TGCGCCAGCAGCTACGTTACAGGTGTATACGAGCAGTACTTC
clone size: -; V gene: TRBV5-1; J gene: TRBJ2-7; D gene: TRBD1; CDR3 protein: CASSQDRGYEQYF; CDR3 DNA: TGCGCCAGCAGTCAAGACAGGGGCTACGAGCAGTACTTC
clone size: -; V gene: TRBV9; J gene: TRBJ1-6; D gene: -; CDR3 protein: CASSPGVEGGAGGPLHF; CDR3 DNA: TGTGCCAGCAGCCCGGGCGTGGAGGGAGGAGCCGGGGGACCCCTCCACTTT
clone size: -; V gene: TRBV5-1; J gene: TRBJ2-7; D gene: -; CDR3 protein: CASSPFNVAEQYF; CDR3 DNA: TGCGCCAGCAGCCCCTTTAACGTGGCCGAGCAGTACTTC
clone size: -; V gene: TRBV19; J gene: TRBJ2-1; D gene: TRBD2; CDR3 protein: CASSIDRGEFNEQFF; CDR3 DNA: TGTGCCAGTAGTATAGATCGGGGGGAGTTTAATGAGCAGTTCTTC
clone size: few; V gene: TRBV5-1; J gene: TRBJ2-5; D gene: -; CDR3 protein: CASSLVRETQYF; CDR3 DNA: TGCGCCAGCAGCTTGGTTCGGGAGACCCAGTACTTC
clone size: once; V gene: TRBV6-2/TRBV6-3; J gene: TRBJ2-3; D gene: -; CDR3 protein: CASSYVSSAHTQYF; CDR3 DNA: TGTGCCAGCAGTTATGTGTCTAGCGCTCATACGCAGTATTTT
clone size: -; V gene: TRBV9; J gene: TRBJ1-2; D gene: -; CDR3 protein: CASSLGGAFYGYTF; CDR3 DNA: TGTGCCAGCAGCCTTGGGGGGGCATTCTATGGCTACACCTTC
clone size: -; V gene: TRBV2; J gene: TRBJ2-7; D gene: -; CDR3 protein: CASKGGVGSYEQYF; CDR3 DNA: TGTGCCAGCAAGGGCGGGGTGGGATCCTACGAGCAGTACTTC
clone size: -; V gene: TRBV9; J gene: TRBJ2-1; D gene: TRBD2; CDR3 protein: CASSTSGRYYNEQFF; CDR3 DNA: TGTGCCAGCAGCACGAGCGGGAGGTACTACAATGAGCAGTTCTTC
clone size: -; V gene: TRBV7-9; J gene: TRBJ1-5; D gene: TRBD1; CDR3 protein: CASSTGGNQPQHF; CDR3 DNA: TGTGCCAGCAGCACAGGGGGCAATCAGCCCCAGCATTTT
clone size: -; V gene: TRBV28; J gene: TRBJ2-5; D gene: -; CDR3 protein: CASSSGPGARETQYF; CDR3 DNA: TGTGCCAGCAGTTCCGGTCCAGGGGCGAGAGAGACCCAGTACTTC
clone size: few; V gene: TRBV3-1/TRBV3-2; J gene: TRBJ1-2; D gene: TRBD1; CDR3 protein: CASSQVAGGDYGYTF; CDR3 DNA: TGTGCCAGCAGCCAAGTAGCAGGGGGCGACTATGGCTACACCTTC
clone size: once; V gene: TRBV9; J gene: TRBJ1-1; D gene: TRBD1; CDR3 protein: CASSKRQGNTEAFF; CDR3 DNA: TGTGCCAGCAGCAAGAGACAGGGGAACACTGAAGCTTTCTTT
clone size: -; V gene: TRBV28; J gene: TRBJ1-5; D gene: TRBD1; CDR3 protein: CASSSGTGHQPQHF; CDR3 DNA: TGTGCCAGCAGTTCGGGGACAGGGCATCAGCCCCAGCATTTT
clone size: -; V gene: TRBV2; J gene: TRBJ2-3; D gene: TRBD2; CDR3 protein: CASPPRGAFSDTQYF; CDR3 DNA: TGTGCCAGCCCCCCGCGGGGGGCTTTCTCAGATACGCAGTATTTT
clone size: once; V gene: TRBV7-2; J gene: TRBJ1-3; D gene: -; CDR3 protein: CASSLEGRAFGNTIYF; CDR3 DNA: TGTGCCAGCAGCTTAGAGGGCAGGGCCTTTGGAAACACCATATATTTT
clone size: few; V gene: TRBV10-1; J gene: TRBJ1-5; D gene: TRBD1; CDR3 protein: CASSEPQLGTGRREQPQHF; CDR3 DNA: TGCGCCAGCAGTGAGCCTCAACTGGGGACAGGGAGGCGAGAACAGCCCCAGCATTTT
clone size: -; V gene: TRBV7-9; J gene: TRBJ2-1; D gene: -; CDR3 protein: CASSLSPLGDEQFF; CDR3 DNA: TGTGCCAGCAGCTTATCGCCGCTAGGGGATGAGCAGTTCTTC
clone size: -; V gene: TRBV4-1; J gene: TRBJ2-5; D gene: -; CDR3 protein: CASSQDLGANSPETQYF; CDR3 DNA: TGCGCCAGCAGCCAAGATCTTGGGGCGAACTCCCCAGAGACCCAGTACTTC
clone size: -; V gene: TRBV6-5; J gene: TRBJ2-1; D gene: TRBD1; CDR3 protein: CASRDREGHEQFF; CDR3 DNA: TGTGCCAGCAGAGACAGGGAAGGGCATGAGCAGTTCTTC
clone size: -; V gene: TRBV4-1; J gene: TRBJ2-3; D gene: TRBD2; CDR3 protein: CASSQRLAGITDTQYF; CDR3 DNA: TGCGCCAGCAGCCAACGACTAGCGGGGATCACAGATACGCAGTATTTT
clone size: -; V gene: TRBV18; J gene: TRBJ1-4; D gene: -; CDR3 protein: CASSPDISEKLFF; CDR3 DNA: TGTGCCAGCTCTCCAGACATTTCTGAAAAACTGTTTTTT
clone size: -; V gene: TRBV20-1; J gene: TRBJ2-1; D gene: TRBD2; CDR3 protein: CSASGRTSGRDEQFF; CDR3 DNA: TGCAGTGCTAGTGGAAGGACTAGCGGGAGAGATGAGCAGTTCTTC
clone size: -; V gene: TRBV20-1; J gene: TRBJ1-5; D gene: TRBD1; CDR3 protein: CSASLGQGWNQPQHF; CDR3 DNA: TGCAGTGCTAGTTTGGGACAGGGATGGAATCAGCCCCAGCATTTT